Below, 8 T cell receptor beta chains from the same sample are listed, as sequenced in a study of shared clonotypes between healthy human individuals. Profiling relied on immunoSEQ multiplex PCR, and the TCRdb table lists in-frame clones only, not all of them. This sample has approximately 1,500,000 clones, with 95% to 97% found just once. Sequencing used naive CD4+ T cells sorted from blood. Sample subset: CD45RA+ positively selected. All receptors come from a man aged 25-45 years in good health.

The J gene is TRBJ2-5, the V gene TRBV7-8, with TRBD1 matching 7 bases. V gave up 4 bases and J gave up 3 bases; unmatched junction bases: 2. This CDR3 contains 13 residues. Germline CDR1 is SGHVS and CDR2 is FQNEAQ. DNA of the CDR3: TGTGCCAGCAGCTCGGGGACAGAAGAGACCCAGTACTTC. As protein: CASSSGTEETQYF.

This chain links TRBV28 with TRBJ1-1; D remains ambiguous. The CDR3 has 12 residues. Germline V gene lookup returns CDR1 MDHEN and CDR2 SYDVKM. Deletions cut 5 bases from V and 8 bases from J, with 12 bases between. In nucleotides, the CDR3 is TGTGCCAGCAGTCTATATAACCGGGAAGCTTTCTTT. Amino acid sequence: CASSLYNREAFF.

The rearrangement uses TRBV7-3 and TRBJ2-1; D is ambiguous. The CDR3 loop spans 13 amino acids. The germline V gene encodes CDR1 SGHTA and CDR2 FQGTGA. The V and J ends lost 5 bases and 5 bases respectively, with 10 bases between them. Written as DNA, the CDR3 is TGTGCCAGCAGCCCGAACTCGAACAATGAGCAGTTCTTC. This codes for CASSPNSNNEQFF.

The chain employs TRBV5-6 and TRBJ1-2, with D uncertain. The CDR3 sequence is 14 residues long. Germline CDR1 SGHDT, CDR2 YYEEEE. V was trimmed by 1 base and J by 4 bases, leaving 11 bases between them. Here the CDR3 reads CASSLKGLLYGYTF. The CDR3 region has the DNA TGTGCCAGCAGCTTGAAGGGCCTCCTCTATGGCTACACCTTC.

In this sample, this clone turned up a few times. CDR3 sequence: CASSSQDGYTF. In DNA form, the CDR3 reads TGTGCCAGCAGTTCCCAGGATGGCTACACCTTC. The J gene is TRBJ1-2, the V gene TRBV6-6; no firm D call. With 4 bases removed from V and 6 bases from J, the gap between germline ends came to 6 bases. The CDR3 is 11 amino acids. Germline values: CDR1 MNHNY, CDR2 SVGAGI (reference sequence).

The chain is built from TRBV29-1 and TRBJ1-2; possible D gene TRBD1, 5 bases. The V gene's germline CDR1 is SQVTM and CDR2 ANQGSEA. This CDR3 has 13 amino acids. V lost 4 bases to trimming and J lost 3 bases, with 12 bases between them. CDR3 sequence: CSVGVGTYYGYTF. The CDR3 nucleotides read TGCAGCGTTGGCGTAGGGACCTACTATGGCTACACCTTC.

The chain uses TRBV5-1 and TRBJ2-5; 9 bases line up with TRBD2. Looked up from germline, CDR1 is SGHRS and CDR2 is YFSETQ. Trimming cost V 4 bases and J 4 bases; bases outside gene matches: 8. There are 15 residues in the CDR3. The CDR3 loop reads CASSTGGGRGETQYF. The DNA for the CDR3 is TGCGCCAGCAGCACCGGGGGCGGGAGGGGAGAGACCCAGTACTTC.

CDR3 DNA sequence: TGTGCCAGTATAGACACAGGAATGGTTGAGCAGTTCTTC. Protein sequence: CASIDTGMVEQFF. The chain employs TRBV19 and TRBJ2-1, with a tentative D call TRBD1 (5 bases). V was pared by 7 bases and J by 9 bases, with 16 bases between. Germline CDR1 is LNHDA and CDR2 is SQIVND (reference sequence). The CDR3 spans 13 residues.